The clone carrying this T cell receptor beta chain appeared a few times. The antigen remains undetermined. Generated by immunoSEQ multiplex PCR, the TCRdb table keeps only in-frame clones and is missing some. The repertoire holds about 46,000 clones, with around 81% as singletons. These data originate in a study of T cells in localized non-small cell lung cancer. The CDR3 has 14 residues. Germline-derived CDR1 and CDR2 are MGHRA and YSYEKL. Between the trimmed V and J ends, which lost 1 base and 8 bases, there was a span of 14 bases. Study results and caveats: Multi-region tumor sequencing was not done, so intratumor heterogeneity could not be excluded.

This specimen was peripheral blood mononuclear cells, taken before any cancer treatment. This receptor was taken from a man aged 35 to 70 with stage III lung adenocarcinoma. The J gene is TRBJ1-2, the V gene TRBV4-1, with D tentatively TRBD1 (6 bases). CDR3 sequence reads: CASSQGAGQTGYTF. As DNA, the CDR3 is TGCGCCAGCAGCCAAGGGGCCGGACAGACAGGCTACACCTTC.